This T cell receptor beta chain was sequenced for a study of Graves' ophthalmopathy and Graves' hyperthyroidism. Study-level background: Pretreatment peripheral blood was obtained at initial diagnosis. Study conclusions and caveats: Sensitivity of about 91% and specificity of roughly 80% were achieved when a 13-signature model separated ophthalmopathy from stable hyperthyroidism. Its predictions of ophthalmopathy progression gave the model over 70% sensitivity and 72% to 85% specificity.

The germline CDR1 and CDR2 sequences are SGDLS and YYNGEE. V lost 3 bases, J lost 3 bases, and 14 bases lay in between. This CDR3 is 15 amino acids long. This clonotype was observed a few times. Its antigen is not identified. The study amplified TCR beta CDR3 regions using RNA transcripts. HTBI-primed RT-PCR formed the first round, and a multiplex PCR formed the second. One entry per CDR3 protein results from TCRdb running MiXCR on the multiplex PCR reads. The table lists roughly 400,000 distinct CDR3 sequences, about a sixth of them singletons. A diagnosis was made from clinical symptoms together with serum thyroxine, TRAb, thyroid ultrasound and orbital computed tomography.

Material: peripheral blood. This sequence was found in an adult woman with stable Graves' hyperthyroidism. V gene TRBV9 combines with J gene TRBJ2-3; D is uncertain. The CDR3 DNA reads as TGTGCCAGCAGCGAGAGCCCGGCGACTACAGATACGCAGTATTTT. Translation: CASSESPATTDTQYF.